This TCR beta chain derives from a study of cytomegalovirus exposure and HLA in healthy donors. This cohort consisted of healthy bone marrow donors. This clone has more than one count but fewer than ten. Its antigen is not known. Study-wide results and limits: Later on, a genetic analysis was performed. It linked a missense variant in DCLRE1C with V- and J-gene trimming of TCR beta. One cluster of highly shared sequence variants probably arose as a sequencing artifact. Other equally common chains were less clonally expanded than HLA-associated TCR beta chains, a later analysis showed.

The CDR3 contains 15 residues. V gave up 3 bases and J gave up 2 bases, with 12 bases separating them. CDR1 is MGHRA and CDR2 is YSYEKL in the germline V gene. Primers included in the PCR were 60 Vbeta and 13 Jbeta primers. Profiling relied on immunoSEQ multiplex PCR, and the TCRdb table lists in-frame clones only, not all of them. The data hold under 150,000 clones, with 60% to 85% observed a single time. The source material was PBMCs. The chain combines TRBV4-1 with TRBJ2-3, with D perhaps TRBD2 (5 bases). This clonotype originated in a young woman in good health and CMV-seronegative. The CDR3 DNA sequence: TGCGCCAGCAGCCAGGACTCCGGGTACACAGATACGCAGTATTTT. Translation: CASSQDSGYTDTQYF.